These T cell receptor beta chains were read from a single sample in a study of blood T cell repertoires in COVID-19. Generated by immunoSEQ multiplex PCR, the TCRdb table keeps only in-frame clones and is missing some. The data contain under 300,000 clones, more than 70% of them singletons. The sample taken for sequencing was peripheral blood. The receptors here all came from a woman between 40 and 55 years old who had recovered from COVID-19. Both conserved end residues are part of each CDR3.

V | CDR3
TRBV7-3 | CASSTGSEGTQYF
TRBV7-2 | CASSLVSTKNEKLFF
TRBV7-9 | CASSLGEGPNTEAFF
TRBV5-1 | CASSTVGLGVSNEQFF
TRBV27 | CASSLGPGRGTQYF
TRBV7-3 | CASSLTPSLGEQYF
TRBV19 | CASMPRGGHYEQYF
TRBV20-1 | CSASRGATNEKLFF
TRBV19 | CASSIGSSSYEQYF
TRBV9 | CASSVGVGEGYTEAFF
TRBV7-2 | CASLAPGGGYTF
TRBV3-1/TRBV3-2 | CASSQDPGHGRSGANVLTF
TRBV6-2/TRBV6-3 | CASSKDRGQFF
TRBV30 | CAWSGDSQETQYF
TRBV24-1 | CATSASRGGNSNQPQHF
TRBV7-2 | CASSSDSSNQPQHF
TRBV13 | CASRTGTSGTNEQFF
TRBV15 | CATSRDRNSNSPLHF
TRBV27 | CASTKAGAGYNEKLFF